This is a list of T cell receptor beta chains from one sample in a study of shared clonotypes between healthy human individuals. Clones were read by immunoSEQ multiplex PCR, and TCRdb kept only the in-frame ones, dropping some. The repertoire holds some 1,100,000 clones, with roughly 74% as singletons. The sample was memory CD4+ T cells from PBMCs. The receptor set was obtained from a man between 18 and 29 years old in good health. Some clones in this sample may be carry-over from other donors' samples. Both conserved end residues are trimmed from each CDR3. Each record gives: V gene, D gene, J gene, CDR3 protein. The D gene is left open where the match is weak.

v_call: TRBV4-2
d_call: TRBD2
j_call: TRBJ2-7
cdr3_aa: ASSQDAGGPYEQY

v_call: TRBV6-5
d_call: TRBD2
j_call: TRBJ2-6
cdr3_aa: ASSYSRGAGANVLT

v_call: TRBV6-1
d_call: TRBD1
j_call: TRBJ1-6
cdr3_aa: ASRRDSRNSPLH

v_call: TRBV5-6
d_call: .
j_call: TRBJ2-1
cdr3_aa: ASTDGGATYNEQF

v_call: TRBV27
d_call: TRBD1
j_call: TRBJ2-7
cdr3_aa: ASPRGTGRYEQY

v_call: TRBV28
d_call: .
j_call: TRBJ2-6
cdr3_aa: ASSLRTASGANVLT

v_call: TRBV5-6
d_call: TRBD2
j_call: TRBJ2-1
cdr3_aa: ASSSPLGTTSSNEQF

v_call: TRBV29-1
d_call: .
j_call: TRBJ2-3
cdr3_aa: SSDLWSTDTQY

v_call: TRBV5-1
d_call: .
j_call: TRBJ2-5
cdr3_aa: ASSLERAGETQY

v_call: TRBV7-3
d_call: .
j_call: TRBJ2-5
cdr3_aa: ASRAGSGETQY

v_call: TRBV5-4
d_call: TRBD1
j_call: TRBJ2-3
cdr3_aa: ASSLNRGADTQY

v_call: TRBV6-1
d_call: .
j_call: TRBJ1-2
cdr3_aa: ASSEKAVYGYT

v_call: TRBV2
d_call: TRBD2
j_call: TRBJ2-7
cdr3_aa: ASSTTSGVYEQY

v_call: TRBV5-4
d_call: TRBD2
j_call: TRBJ2-5
cdr3_aa: ASSYNSGRGQTQY

v_call: TRBV4-3
d_call: TRBD2
j_call: TRBJ2-3
cdr3_aa: ASSPGRGSGRGDTQY

v_call: TRBV5-1
d_call: TRBD1
j_call: TRBJ1-1
cdr3_aa: ASSPRPGQGKNTEAF

v_call: TRBV10-1
d_call: .
j_call: TRBJ1-3
cdr3_aa: ASSEFSGNTIY

v_call: TRBV11-1
d_call: TRBD2
j_call: TRBJ2-1
cdr3_aa: ASSLASAGGGYNEQF

v_call: TRBV21-1
d_call: .
j_call: TRBJ2-2
cdr3_aa: ASKEGIRTGELF

v_call: TRBV9
d_call: .
j_call: TRBJ2-3
cdr3_aa: ASSVTTGASTDTQY

v_call: TRBV5-6
d_call: .
j_call: TRBJ2-7
cdr3_aa: ASSLLGDEYEQY

v_call: TRBV2
d_call: .
j_call: TRBJ1-1
cdr3_aa: ATVNTGLTTEAF

v_call: TRBV29-1
d_call: .
j_call: TRBJ2-5
cdr3_aa: SVAPQETQY

v_call: TRBV9
d_call: .
j_call: TRBJ1-2
cdr3_aa: ASNGYRDYGYT

v_call: TRBV29-1
d_call: .
j_call: TRBJ2-5
cdr3_aa: SVVGLLGGARETQY

v_call: TRBV5-1
d_call: TRBD1
j_call: TRBJ2-5
cdr3_aa: ASSLGGQGGETQY

v_call: TRBV9
d_call: TRBD1
j_call: TRBJ2-7
cdr3_aa: ASSRGTGAISSYEQY

v_call: TRBV5-1
d_call: TRBD2
j_call: TRBJ2-1
cdr3_aa: ASSSTGTSGYNEQF

v_call: TRBV6-1
d_call: TRBD1
j_call: TRBJ2-7
cdr3_aa: ASSLLGTGWEQY

v_call: TRBV6-5
d_call: TRBD1
j_call: TRBJ2-2
cdr3_aa: ASSYVWDSPTGELF

v_call: TRBV7-9
d_call: .
j_call: TRBJ2-4
cdr3_aa: ASSLGGLDTVAKNIQY

v_call: TRBV30
d_call: .
j_call: TRBJ2-7
cdr3_aa: AWAPGVIYEQY

v_call: TRBV23-1
d_call: .
j_call: TRBJ2-7
cdr3_aa: ASSQRGWVFDYEQY

v_call: TRBV5-1
d_call: .
j_call: TRBJ1-4
cdr3_aa: ASSASGRINEKLF

v_call: TRBV5-1
d_call: TRBD2
j_call: TRBJ2-3
cdr3_aa: ASSSGLAGTDTQY

v_call: TRBV5-1
d_call: TRBD1
j_call: TRBJ2-3
cdr3_aa: ASSLQTGGSTDTQY

v_call: TRBV19
d_call: .
j_call: TRBJ2-7
cdr3_aa: ASSIVRTTTYEQY

v_call: TRBV15
d_call: .
j_call: TRBJ2-2
cdr3_aa: ATSITPERELF

v_call: TRBV7-3
d_call: .
j_call: TRBJ1-1
cdr3_aa: ASSLAGPNTEAF

v_call: TRBV29-1
d_call: .
j_call: TRBJ1-2
cdr3_aa: SVEDLRGRIYGYT

v_call: TRBV28
d_call: .
j_call: TRBJ1-2
cdr3_aa: ASSLLGGAPYGYT

v_call: TRBV5-1
d_call: TRBD2
j_call: TRBJ2-3
cdr3_aa: ASSRNPTSGSLGADTQY

v_call: TRBV7-2
d_call: .
j_call: TRBJ1-2
cdr3_aa: ASSSSRIGFICYGYT

v_call: TRBV7-9
d_call: TRBD2
j_call: TRBJ2-5
cdr3_aa: ASSLPPGLAKETQY

v_call: TRBV27
d_call: .
j_call: TRBJ2-7
cdr3_aa: ASSLRPQSSYEQY

v_call: TRBV2
d_call: TRBD1
j_call: TRBJ1-3
cdr3_aa: ASGRGALSGNTIY

v_call: TRBV7-2
d_call: .
j_call: TRBJ2-7
cdr3_aa: ASSLGHSSLGRQY

v_call: TRBV2
d_call: .
j_call: TRBJ2-1
cdr3_aa: ASTGYNEQF

v_call: TRBV28
d_call: TRBD2
j_call: TRBJ2-1
cdr3_aa: ASKLAGLYNEQF

v_call: TRBV6-5
d_call: .
j_call: TRBJ1-1
cdr3_aa: ASSLGHSNTEAF

v_call: TRBV27
d_call: TRBD1
j_call: TRBJ1-3
cdr3_aa: ASSSRGPQFRGGNTIY

v_call: TRBV5-1
d_call: .
j_call: TRBJ2-5
cdr3_aa: ASSLGATPETQY

v_call: TRBV7-8
d_call: TRBD1
j_call: TRBJ1-1
cdr3_aa: ASSLVPRYRGRGDTEAF

v_call: TRBV7-6
d_call: .
j_call: TRBJ1-4
cdr3_aa: ASSLSGGEKLF

v_call: TRBV7-2
d_call: .
j_call: TRBJ2-2
cdr3_aa: ASSSDGLLVRTGELF

v_call: TRBV7-6
d_call: .
j_call: TRBJ2-7
cdr3_aa: ASSLADSSREQY

v_call: TRBV5-1
d_call: .
j_call: TRBJ2-5
cdr3_aa: ASSLRGQETQY